What follows are 7 T cell receptor beta chains derived from one specimen sequenced in a study of T cell responses to AZD1222 COVID-19 vaccine. Clones were sequenced by immunoSEQ multiplex PCR, and TCRdb holds only the in-frame ones, with some missing. The table lists some 120,000 clones, about nine tenths of them singletons. The sequences come from peripheral blood, collected on day 0 of AZD1222 vaccination. The receptors come from an adult in good health.

This chain connects TRBV4-1 to TRBJ2-7; 16 bases agree with TRBD2. The CDR3 consists of 19 residues. Trimming removed 4 bases from V and 6 bases from J; junction bases left unmatched: 15. The germline CDR1 and CDR2 sequences are MGHRA and YSYEKL. The CDR3 spells CASSPPPGLAGGPGGEQYF. CDR3 nucleotide sequence: TGCGCCAGCAGCCCCCCCCCGGGACTAGCGGGAGGGCCAGGGGGCGAGCAGTACTTC.

The gene calls are TRBV30 and TRBJ2-3, with 8 bases aligning to TRBD2. V lost 6 bases to trimming and J lost 5 bases; unmatched junction nucleotides: 7. Germline loops: CDR1 GTSNPN, CDR2 SVGIG (reference sequence). The CDR3 covers 13 residues. The chain's CDR3 is CACGSAGEDTQYF. CDR3 in DNA: TGTGCCTGTGGGTCAGCGGGAGAAGATACGCAGTATTTT.

The chain joins TRBV2 to TRBJ1-2, with D unresolved. CDR3 length equals 10 residues. The ends were cut back, 3 bases at V and 10 bases at J, with 6 bases in the middle. Per the germline V gene, CDR1 is SNHLY and CDR2 is FYNNEI. The CDR3 bases are TGTGCCAGCAGTGATGTGACCTACACCTTC. It yields the protein CASSDVTYTF.

The gene calls are TRBV18 and TRBJ2-3; TRBD2 agrees at 7 bases. The CDR3 has 14 amino acids. Germline-derived CDR1 and CDR2 are KGHSH and LQKENI. The ends lost 2 bases at V and 1 base at J; junction bases unmatched: 0. As DNA, the CDR3 is TGTGCCAGCTCACCAGCGGGGGGCACAGATACGCAGTATTTT. It yields the protein CASSPAGGTDTQYF.

The chain couples TRBV5-4 to TRBJ1-2; TRBD1 is a possible D gene (6 bases). The length of the CDR3 is 16 residues. CDR1 is SGHNT and CDR2 is YYREEE in the germline V gene (reference sequence). Trimming took 0 bases from V and 2 from J, leaving 14 bases between them. CDR3 in DNA: TGTGCCAGCAGCTTGGCAACAGGGAGGGAAAACTATGGCTACACCTTC. This gives the protein CASSLATGRENYGYTF.

V is TRBV27 and J is TRBJ1-5; D not certain. The CDR3 runs to 14 residues. Germline CDR1 reads MNHEY; CDR2 reads SMNVEV (reference sequence). Trimming took 5 bases from V and 2 from J, leaving 10 bases between them. DNA of the CDR3: TGTGCCAGCAGTCCACGGATGGGCAATCAGCCCCAGCATTTT. Protein sequence: CASSPRMGNQPQHF.

The chain couples TRBV28 to TRBJ1-1, with TRBD1 as a possible D gene (5 bases). V was clipped by 3 bases and J by 0 bases, with 14 bases between them. The CDR3 spans 16 residues. Germline assignment: CDR1 MDHEN and CDR2 SYDVKM. The DNA of the CDR3 is TGTGCCAGCAGTTTGGAACAGGTGGTCATGAACACTGAAGCTTTCTTT. This translates into CASSLEQVVMNTEAFF.